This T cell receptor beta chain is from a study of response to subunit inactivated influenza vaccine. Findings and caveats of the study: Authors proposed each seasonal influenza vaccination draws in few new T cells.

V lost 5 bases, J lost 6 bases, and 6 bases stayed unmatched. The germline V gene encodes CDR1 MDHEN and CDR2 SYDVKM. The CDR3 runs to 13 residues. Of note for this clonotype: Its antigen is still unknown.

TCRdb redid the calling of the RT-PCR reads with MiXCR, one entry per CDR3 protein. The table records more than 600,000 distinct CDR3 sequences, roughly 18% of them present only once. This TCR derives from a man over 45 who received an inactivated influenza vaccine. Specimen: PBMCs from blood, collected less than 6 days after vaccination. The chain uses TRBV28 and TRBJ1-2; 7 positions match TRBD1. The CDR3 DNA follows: TGTGCCAGCAGTACGACAGGGAGGAATGGCTACACCTTC. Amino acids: CASSTTGRNGYTF.